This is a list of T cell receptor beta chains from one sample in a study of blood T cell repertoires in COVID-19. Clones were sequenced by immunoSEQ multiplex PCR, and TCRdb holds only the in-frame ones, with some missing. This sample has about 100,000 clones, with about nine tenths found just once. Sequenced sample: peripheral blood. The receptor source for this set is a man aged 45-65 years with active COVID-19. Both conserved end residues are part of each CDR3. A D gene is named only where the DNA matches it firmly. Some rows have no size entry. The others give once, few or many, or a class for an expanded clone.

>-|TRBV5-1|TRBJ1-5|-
CASSLGHNSNQPQHF
TGCGCCAGCAGCCTTGGACATAATAGCAATCAGCCCCAGCATTTT
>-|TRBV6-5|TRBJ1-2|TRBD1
CASRQGQQYGYTF
TGTGCCAGCAGACAGGGACAGCAGTATGGCTACACCTTC
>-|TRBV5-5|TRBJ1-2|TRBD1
CASSSEQTGSYGYTF
TGTGCCAGCAGCTCGGAACAGACAGGGAGCTATGGCTACACCTTC
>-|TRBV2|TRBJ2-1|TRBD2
CASSLRLAGGNEQFF
TGTGCCAGCAGTCTTAGACTAGCGGGTGGCAATGAGCAGTTCTTC
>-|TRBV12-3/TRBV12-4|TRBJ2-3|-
CASSLGYTDTQYF
TGTGCCAGCAGTTTAGGTTACACAGATACGCAGTATTTT
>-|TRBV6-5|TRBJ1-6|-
CASTETGLRPLHF
TGTGCCAGCACCGAAACAGGTCTGCGACCCCTCCACTTT
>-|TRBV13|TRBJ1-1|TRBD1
CASSWGQGEAFF
TGTGCCAGCAGCTGGGGACAGGGTGAAGCTTTCTTT
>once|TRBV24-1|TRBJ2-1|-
CATSDPGMRGRYNEQFF
TGTGCCACCAGTGATCCGGGTATGCGGGGGCGCTACAATGAGCAGTTCTTC
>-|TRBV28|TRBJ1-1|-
CASISPRKGYTEAFF
TGTGCCAGCATCAGTCCACGGAAGGGGTACACTGAAGCTTTCTTT
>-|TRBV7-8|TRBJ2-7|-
CASSPPVYEQYF
TGTGCCAGCAGCCCACCAGTCTACGAGCAGTACTTC
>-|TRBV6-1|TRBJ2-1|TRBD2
CASSVIAGTSGSNEQFF
TGTGCCAGCAGTGTTATTGCTGGGACTAGCGGGAGCAATGAGCAGTTCTTC
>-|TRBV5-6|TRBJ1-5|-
CASSLDTAGPQHF
TGTGCCAGCAGCTTGGATACCGCGGGGCCCCAGCATTTT
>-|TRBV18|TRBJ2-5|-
CASSRVSQETQYF
TGTGCCAGCTCACGCGTGAGCCAAGAGACCCAGTACTTC
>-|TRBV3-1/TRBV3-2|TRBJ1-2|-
CASSQVRTYGYTF
TGTGCCAGCAGCCAAGTGCGGACATATGGCTACACCTTC
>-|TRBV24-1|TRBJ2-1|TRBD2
CATSDLVASGKDEQFF
TGTGCCACCAGTGATTTAGTGGCTAGCGGGAAAGATGAGCAGTTCTTC
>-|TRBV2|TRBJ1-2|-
CASSEVSAGDYYGYTF
TGTGCCAGCAGTGAAGTTAGCGCAGGGGATTACTATGGCTACACCTTC
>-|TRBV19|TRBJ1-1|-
CASSITDLNTEAFF
TGTGCCAGTAGTATAACAGATTTGAACACTGAAGCTTTCTTT
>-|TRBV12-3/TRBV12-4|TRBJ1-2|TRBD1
CASSLGTGGYTF
TGTGCCAGCAGTTTAGGGACAGGGGGCTACACCTTC
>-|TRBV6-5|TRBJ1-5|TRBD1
CASSRDSSNQPQHF
TGTGCCAGCAGTAGGGACAGCAGCAATCAGCCCCAGCATTTT
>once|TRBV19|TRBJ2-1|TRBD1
CASSRRQGLEQFF
TGTGCCAGTAGTAGGAGACAGGGTTTAGAGCAGTTCTTC
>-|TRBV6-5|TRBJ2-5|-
CASSTTGRQETQYF
TGTGCCAGCAGTACTACAGGGAGACAAGAGACCCAGTACTTC
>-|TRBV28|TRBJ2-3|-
CASSYVQGRDTDTQYF
TGTGCCAGCAGTTATGTACAGGGTCGGGACACAGATACGCAGTATTTT
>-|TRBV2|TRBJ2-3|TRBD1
CASSEVPGQGTTDTQYF
TGTGCCAGCAGTGAAGTACCGGGACAGGGGACCACAGATACGCAGTATTTT
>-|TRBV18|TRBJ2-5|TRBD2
CASSSTLAGGQETQYF
TGTGCCAGCTCAAGCACACTAGCGGGAGGCCAAGAGACCCAGTACTTC
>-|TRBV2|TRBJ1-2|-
CASSEAGRTGYGYTF
TGTGCCAGCAGTGAAGCGGGTCGGACTGGCTATGGCTACACCTTC
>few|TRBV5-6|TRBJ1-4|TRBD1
CASSLQGAAEKLFF
TGTGCCAGCAGCTTGCAGGGGGCGGCTGAAAAACTGTTTTTT
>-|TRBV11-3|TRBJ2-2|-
CASSSRGANTGELFF
TGTGCCAGCAGCTCCAGGGGGGCGAACACCGGGGAGCTGTTTTTT
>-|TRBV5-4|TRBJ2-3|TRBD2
CASTRTSGRWSTDTQYF
TGTGCCAGCACCAGGACTAGCGGGAGATGGAGCACAGATACGCAGTATTTT
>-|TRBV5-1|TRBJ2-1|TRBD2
CASSLTSGGGSEQFF
TGCGCCAGCAGCTTGACTAGCGGGGGTGGAAGTGAGCAGTTCTTC
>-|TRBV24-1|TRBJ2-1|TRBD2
CATSDLRAGDFNEQFF
TGTGCCACCAGTGATTTGAGAGCGGGAGATTTCAATGAGCAGTTCTTC
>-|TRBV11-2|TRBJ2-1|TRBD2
CASSLQRDPSYNEQFF
TGTGCCAGCAGCCTCCAGCGGGACCCCTCCTACAATGAGCAGTTCTTC
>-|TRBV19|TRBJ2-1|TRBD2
CASQGVAGALNEQFF
TGTGCCAGTCAAGGGGTAGCGGGAGCTTTAAATGAGCAGTTCTTC
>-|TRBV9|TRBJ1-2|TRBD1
CASSAQGAYGYTF
TGTGCCAGCAGCGCTCAGGGGGCCTATGGCTACACCTTC
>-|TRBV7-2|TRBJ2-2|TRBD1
CASSLGQGGSAGELFF
TGTGCCAGCAGCTTGGGACAGGGGGGTTCTGCCGGGGAGCTGTTTTTT
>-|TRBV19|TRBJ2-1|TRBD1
CASSIYGAPQGAGTYNEQFF
TGTGCCAGTAGTATTTACGGAGCCCCACAGGGGGCCGGAACTTACAATGAGCAGTTCTTC
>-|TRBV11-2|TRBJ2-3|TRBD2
CASRETLAGSTDTQYF
TGTGCCAGCAGAGAAACACTAGCGGGATCCACAGATACGCAGTATTTT
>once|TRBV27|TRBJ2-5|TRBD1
CASSGGVGTGVAETQYF
TGTGCCAGCTCGGGGGGTGTGGGGACAGGGGTTGCAGAGACCCAGTACTTC
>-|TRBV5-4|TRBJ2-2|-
CASSLPVNTGELFF
TGTGCCAGCAGCTTGCCAGTGAACACCGGGGAGCTGTTTTTT